This passage covers 14 T cell receptor beta chains from one sample sequenced in a study of naive and memory T cell subsets. Study-level findings and limits: Possibly reflecting memory cells re-expressing CD45RA, a few larger clonotypes occurred in naive repertoires, especially CD8.

These receptors are not linked to any known antigen. The beta constant-region primer was an equimolar mix of two oligonucleotides covering TRBC1 and TRBC2. The ligated cDNA underwent four PCR rounds using SP2 and nested alpha and beta constant-region primers. One entry per CDR3 protein results from TCRdb running MiXCR on the UMI-ligation and nested PCR reads. This table has 120,000 to 150,000 distinct CDR3 sequences, approximately 22% appearing once. The sequenced sample was naive CD4+ T cells from blood. The receptors were gathered from a human donor in good health.

This clonotype came up a few times. This chain links TRBV12-3 or TRBV12-4 with TRBJ1-5; weak D call: TRBD1 (5 bases). The ends were cut back, 4 bases at V and 7 bases at J, with 14 bases in the middle. This CDR3 is 14 amino acids long. In DNA, the CDR3 is TGTGCCAGCAGTTCCCGGGGCGGGGGGCAGCCCCAGCATTTT. This gives the protein CASSSRGGGQPQHF.

The table lists this clonotype with a few counts. This rearrangement joins TRBV28 to TRBJ2-6, with a tentative D call TRBD1 (6 bases). The CDR3 consists of 16 residues. Trimming removed 2 bases at V and 4 bases at J, with 12 bases between. Germline V gene data show CDR1 as MDHEN and CDR2 as SYDVKM. This chain's CDR3 is CASSLNTGYGANVLTF. The CDR3 nucleotides read TGTGCCAGCAGTTTAAACACAGGGTACGGGGCCAACGTCCTGACTTTC.

This clonotype was observed at least ten times. The CDR3 reads CASSPIAGTYNEQFF. The CDR3 DNA sequence: TGTGCCAGCTCACCAATCGCGGGAACCTACAATGAGCAGTTCTTC. This sequence joins TRBV18 and TRBJ2-1; tentatively, D is TRBD2 (6 bases). The CDR3 consists of 15 residues. The germline CDR1 and CDR2 sequences are KGHSH and LQKENI. Deletions cut 2 bases from V and 2 bases from J, with 10 bases between. Looking up the rest from reference TRBV18 and TRBJ2-1 gives the full variable domain: NAGVMQNPRHLVRRRGQEARLRCSPMKGHSHVYWYRQLPEEGLKFMVYLQKENIIDESGMPKERFSAEFPKEGPSILRIQQVVRGDSAAYFCASSPIAGTYNEQFFGPGTRLTVL.

The chain joins TRBV5-1 to TRBJ2-4; D might be TRBD2 (5 bases). The germline CDR1 and CDR2 sequences are SGHRS and YFSETQ. V shed 1 base and J shed 9 bases, with 11 bases lying between them. CDR3 length: 13 amino acids. This CDR3 is CASSLPGNGIQYF. In DNA, the CDR3 is TGCGCCAGCAGCTTGCCGGGGAACGGCATTCAGTACTTC.

This clonotype was picked up a small number of times. The chain has TRBV12-3 or TRBV12-4 and TRBJ2-1, with 7 bases aligning to TRBD2. The V segment lost 5 bases and the J segment 0 bases; nucleotides outside the gene matches: 7. The CDR3 extends over 16 amino acids. CDR3 amino acids: CASSAPGTISYNEQFF. CDR3 DNA sequence: TGTGCCAGCAGTGCTCCCGGGACTATCTCCTACAATGAGCAGTTCTTC.

This clonotype was observed a few times. The CDR3 sequence: CAIRDYTEAFF. CDR3 DNA sequence: TGTGCCATCAGGGACTACACTGAAGCTTTCTTT. The rearrangement links TRBV28 to TRBJ1-1, with D possibly being TRBD1 (5 bases). Germline V lookup: CDR1 MDHEN, CDR2 SYDVKM. This CDR3 is built from 11 residues. V shed 10 bases and J shed 3 bases, with 9 bases lying between them. The full variable domain, with the rest looked up from reference TRBV28 and TRBJ1-1, is DVKVTQSSRYLVKRTGEKVFLECVQDMDHENMFWYRQDPGLGLRLIYFSYDVKMKEKGDIPEGYSVSREKKERFSLILESASTNQTSMYLCAIRDYTEAFFGQGTRLTVV.

This clonotype was picked up a small number of times. CDR3 in amino acids: CSAHRGLAGGDEQFF. For the CDR3, the DNA is TGCAGCGCCCATAGGGGGCTAGCGGGGGGCGATGAGCAGTTCTTC. The chain is built from TRBV29-1 and TRBJ2-1; TRBD2 aligns across 11 bases. CDR1 SQVTM and CDR2 ANQGSEA come from the germline V gene. Trimming cost V 7 bases and J 8 bases; bases outside gene matches: 13. This CDR3 spans 15 amino acids.

This clonotype has only a few counts. The chain is built from TRBV7-2 and TRBJ1-6, with 9 bases matching TRBD1. Germline V gene data show CDR1 as SGHTA and CDR2 as FQGNSA. The CDR3 contains 15 residues. Trimming at V came to 5 bases and at J to 7 bases, leaving 6 bases not matched to a gene. The CDR3 sequence is CASSLNRGRNSPLHF. CDR3 bases: TGTGCCAGCAGCCTTAACAGGGGGCGGAATTCACCCCTCCACTTT.

This clonotype was observed a handful of times. This sequence joins TRBV7-2 and TRBJ2-7; D ambiguous. The germline V gene has CDR1 SGHTA and CDR2 FQGNSA. This CDR3 contains 11 residues. Trimming took off 1 base at V and 5 bases at J, with 3 bases between the two ends. The CDR3 DNA sequence: TGTGCCAGCAGCTTAGGGGACGAGCAGTACTTC. It specifies CASSLGDEQYF.

This clonotype showed up just a few times. The chain combines TRBV5-4 with TRBJ1-2; D not certain. Deletions cut 2 bases from V and 7 bases from J, with 12 bases between. CDR3 size: 13 residues. Germline-derived CDR1 and CDR2 are SGHNT and YYREEE (reference sequence). The CDR3 sequence is CASSFISTGGYTF. As DNA, the CDR3 is TGTGCCAGCAGCTTTATCTCCACGGGTGGCTACACCTTC.

The J gene is TRBJ1-5, the V gene TRBV12-3 or TRBV12-4; the D is unclear. Trimming stripped 3 bases from V and 2 bases from J, with 11 bases between. The CDR3 sequence is 15 residues long. This CDR3 is CASSFGGLGNQPQHF. The CDR3 DNA follows: TGTGCCAGCAGTTTTGGAGGATTGGGCAATCAGCCCCAGCATTTT.

There are a few counts of this clonotype. The rearrangement links TRBV6-6 to TRBJ1-2, with TRBD1 identical over 7 bases. The germline V gene has CDR1 MNHNY and CDR2 SVGAGI (reference sequence). The CDR3 totals 14 residues. V lost 6 bases and J lost 4; bases outside the gene matches: 8. The CDR3 DNA is TGTGCCAGCAGAGACCGACAGGGTAGCTATGGCTACACCTTC. Amino acid sequence: CASRDRQGSYGYTF.

This clonotype was counted a few times. The chain recombines TRBV7-9 with TRBJ2-3; no firm D call. The germline gives CDR1 SEHNR, CDR2 FQNEAQ (reference sequence). CDR3 length equals 13 residues. The V end was cut by 5 bases, the J end by 1 base, with 7 bases between. DNA of the CDR3: TGTGCCAGCAGCCAAGGAGGCACAGATACGCAGTATTTT. This encodes CASSQGGTDTQYF.

This clonotype was recorded a few times. V usage is TRBV7-2 and J usage is TRBJ1-1; 7 bases line up with TRBD1. J lost 4 bases, V lost 5 bases, and 4 bases had no gene match. The CDR3 has 13 amino acids. CDR1 SGHTA and CDR2 FQGNSA come from the germline V gene. Written as DNA, the CDR3 is TGTGCCAGCAGCACTGACAGGGCCACTGAAGCTTTCTTT. It encodes CASSTDRATEAFF.